The next 9 T cell receptor beta chains were all read from a single sample in a study of beta chain features in type 1 diabetes. Every isolated RNA sample was fully reverse transcribed, so sequencing captured expressed TCRB transcripts. Some clones are missing from TCRdb's copy, which holds only in-frame ones; the method was immunoSEQ multiplex PCR. The table records nearly 250,000 clones, roughly 70% of them present only once. The source material was naive CD4+ T cells from blood. Receptor source: a man aged 30 to 39 in good health.

This rearrangement joins TRBV15 to TRBJ2-7; D may be TRBD2 (7 bases). The CDR3 is 15 amino acids. V was cut by 5 bases and J by 1 base, with 15 bases left in between. Germline values: CDR1 LNHNV, CDR2 YYDKDF (reference sequence). The CDR3 bases are TGTGCCACCAGCGCCGGGGGGCGGAAGTCCTACGAGCAGTACTTC. This gives the protein CATSAGGRKSYEQYF.

The chain employs TRBV15 and TRBJ2-1; no definite D call. Germline CDR1 LNHNV, CDR2 YYDKDF (reference sequence). V lost 0 bases, J lost 7 bases, and 10 bases lay in between. This CDR3 comprises 14 residues. CDR3 coding DNA: TGTGCCACCAGCAGAGACAGGATCGGGAATGAGCAGTTCTTC. It yields the protein CATSRDRIGNEQFF.

The rearrangement uses TRBV9 and TRBJ1-1, with D perhaps TRBD1 (5 bases). Between the trimmed V and J ends, which lost 4 bases and 2 bases, there was a span of 15 bases. CDR3 length: 15 residues. Germline V gene sequence: CDR1 SGDLS, CDR2 YYNGEE. The CDR3 DNA sequence: TGTGCCAGCAGCACTAAACCCCAGGGTAACACTGAAGCTTTCTTT. This translates into CASSTKPQGNTEAFF.

V gene TRBV9 combines with J gene TRBJ1-1; the D gene is possibly TRBD1 (6 bases). V was trimmed by 3 bases and J by 8 bases, leaving 26 bases between them. The CDR3 sequence is 17 residues long. Germline V gene sequence: CDR1 SGDLS, CDR2 YYNGEE. The CDR3 DNA is TGTGCCAGCAGCGCAGTCTCCGGGACAAGGGGTTGGGCGGAAGCTTTCTTT. Amino acids: CASSAVSGTRGWAEAFF.

The chain links TRBV30 to TRBJ2-1; a weak D match, TRBD1 (6 bases). Germline CDR1 and CDR2: GTSNPN and SVGIG (reference sequence). The CDR3 is 15 residues long. Deletions cut 7 bases from V and 6 bases from J, with 22 bases between. The CDR3 nucleotides are TGTGCCTCGAGAACGAGGGGGATATTAGGCAATGAGCAGTTCTTC. Protein sequence: CASRTRGILGNEQFF.

The chain couples TRBV30 to TRBJ2-5, with no clear D. V lost 0 bases to trimming and J lost 2 bases, with 7 bases between them. In germline, CDR1 is GTSNPN, CDR2 SVGIG (reference sequence). The CDR3 is 13 amino acids. The CDR3 sequence is CAWSVDQQETQYF. For the CDR3, the DNA is TGTGCCTGGAGTGTAGACCAGCAAGAGACCCAGTACTTC. The full variable domain, in which reference TRBV30 and TRBJ2-5 provide the parts outside the CDR3, is SQTIHQWPATLVQPVGSPLSLECTVEGTSNPNLYWYRQAAGRGLQLLFYSVGIGQISSEVPQNLSASRPQDRQFILSSKKLLLSDSGFYLCAWSVDQQETQYFGPGTRLLVL.

This clone was seen only once. V gene TRBV30 combines with J gene TRBJ2-7; D is ambiguous. V lost 5 bases, J lost 0 bases, and 14 bases lay in between. Germline CDR1 is GTSNPN and CDR2 is SVGIG (reference sequence). The CDR3 extends over 14 amino acids. The CDR3 here is CAWSKALYSYEQYF. CDR3 DNA sequence: TGTGCCTGGTCAAAGGCACTTTACTCCTACGAGCAGTACTTC. Based on the CDR3 plus reference TRBV30 and TRBJ2-7, the full variable domain is SQTIHQWPATLVQPVGSPLSLECTVEGTSNPNLYWYRQAAGRGLQLLFYSVGIGQISSEVPQNLSASRPQDRQFILSSKKLLLSDSGFYLCAWSKALYSYEQYFGPGTRLTVT.

This sequence joins TRBV10-3 and TRBJ2-5; D gene unclear. Germline V gene lookup returns CDR1 ENHRY and CDR2 SYGVKD. This CDR3 contains 11 residues. V shed 7 bases and J shed 5 bases, with 8 bases lying between them. The CDR3 is CAITAGETQYF. The CDR3 nucleotides read TGTGCCATCACGGCCGGGGAGACCCAGTACTTC.

As for this clone: Other DNA sequences of this sample code for an identical CDR3. The chain recombines TRBV7-2 with TRBJ1-1; D is ambiguous. V dropped 3 bases and J dropped 3 bases, with 2 bases sitting between them. This CDR3 spans 11 amino acids. Germline loops: CDR1 SGHTA, CDR2 FQGNSA. CDR3 nucleotide sequence: TGTGCCAGCAGCTTTTACACTGAAGCTTTCTTT. Residues: CASSFYTEAFF.